This TCR beta chain was profiled in a study of STAT5B mutations in CD4+ large granular lymphocyte leukemia. Produced via immunoSEQ multiplex PCR; TCRdb's table is partial and in-frame only. The repertoire holds 30,000 to 40,000 clones, with less than 80% as singletons. The CDR3 covers 16 residues. The germline V gene encodes CDR1 GTSNPN and CDR2 SVGIG (reference sequence). Trimming pared 5 bases from V and 7 bases from J, leaving 26 bases between. A few counts support this clone. V and J are TRBV30 and TRBJ2-5; no reliable D call. Input material: CD4+ T cells from blood buffy coats. This TCR derives from a human donor in good health. Written as DNA, the CDR3 is TGTGCCTGGGAGGTTGTGGGGAAGAGGTGGCCCGGGACCCAGTACTTC. Encoded protein: CAWEVVGKRWPGTQYF.